Listed here are 28 T cell receptor beta chains from one sample, sequenced in a study of CD8+CD57+ T cells in acquired aplastic anemia. Genomic DNA constituted the template upon which TCR beta VDJ and CDR3 profiling was performed. TCRdb independently ran MiXCR on the reads; one entry per CDR3 protein. The sample yields 120,000 or so distinct CDR3 sequences, over 30% seen once. In patients chosen for sequencing, flow cytometry had shown CD8+CD57+ cell expansion. Sequencing was done on a sample of sorted CD4+, CD8+, or CD8+CD57+ T cells (not recorded which) from PBMCs. These receptors originate from a human donor with aplastic anemia.

Ten or more counts support this clonotype. V is TRBV7-2 and J is TRBJ2-2; no reliable D call. Germline CDR1 and CDR2: SGHTA and FQGNSA. The length of the CDR3 is 15 residues. V lost 0 bases and J lost 0, with 5 bases in between. The DNA of the CDR3 is TGTGCCAGCAGCTTAGCAGTAGCGAACACCGGGGAGCTGTTTTTT. As protein: CASSLAVANTGELFF. Full variable domain (rest looked up from reference TRBV7-2 and TRBJ2-2): GAGVSQSPSNKVTEKGKDVELRCDPISGHTALYWYRQSLGQGLEFLIYFQGNSAPDKSGLPSDRFSAERTGGSVSTLTIQRTQQEDSAVYLCASSLAVANTGELFFGEGSRLTVL.

This clonotype was recorded at least ten times. V and J are TRBV20-1 and TRBJ2-3, with 8 nucleotides matching TRBD2. V lost 7 bases to trimming and J lost 0 bases; unmatched junction nucleotides: 12. The CDR3 sequence is 16 residues long. Germline-derived CDR1 and CDR2 are DFQATT and SNEGSKA (reference sequence). The CDR3 coding sequence is TGCAGTGGTAAAGCGGGGGATCGGATTAGCACAGATACGCAGTATTTT. It yields the protein CSGKAGDRISTDTQYF.

The chain combines TRBV7-2 with TRBJ2-7; D unclear. Trimming stripped 5 bases from V and 2 bases from J, with 10 bases between. The CDR3 has 13 residues. In germline, CDR1 is SGHTA, CDR2 FQGNSA. The CDR3 nucleotides are TGTGCCAGCAGCCCAGACGGGCCCTACGAGCAGTACTTC. This translates into CASSPDGPYEQYF. The full variable domain, with the rest looked up from reference TRBV7-2 and TRBJ2-7, is GAGVSQSPSNKVTEKGKDVELRCDPISGHTALYWYRQSLGQGLEFLIYFQGNSAPDKSGLPSDRFSAERTGGSVSTLTIQRTQQEDSAVYLCASSPDGPYEQYFGPGTRLTVT.

This clonotype was detected ten times or more. The rearrangement links TRBV7-2 to TRBJ1-3, with 10 positions matching TRBD1. The CDR3 covers 16 residues. The trim removed 5 bases at V and 2 bases at J, leaving 6 bases unmatched. The germline V gene has CDR1 SGHTA and CDR2 FQGNSA. CDR3 protein: CASSPDRGRAGNTIYF. The CDR3 bases are TGTGCCAGCAGCCCCGACAGGGGGCGGGCTGGAAACACCATATATTTT.

This clonotype was counted ten times or more. This sequence joins TRBV12-3 or TRBV12-4 and TRBJ2-2; unclear D gene. The CDR3 runs to 14 residues. The V end lost 5 bases, the J end lost 5 bases, and 12 bases lay between the germline ends. CDR3 DNA sequence: TGTGCCAGCAGTACCTACGACCAGACCGGGGAGCTGTTTTTT. Its translation is CASSTYDQTGELFF.

V is TRBV19 and J is TRBJ2-7, with D perhaps TRBD1 (6 bases). CDR1 and CDR2 (germline): LNHDA, SQIVND (reference sequence). The V gene lost 4 bases and the J gene lost 7 bases, with 14 bases spanning the gap. The length of the CDR3 is 13 residues. The CDR3 DNA reads TGTGCCAGTAGTAATTCCCAGGGGCGGGAGCAGTACTTC. Encoded protein: CASSNSQGREQYF.

This clonotype was recorded many times. This sequence joins TRBV4-1 and TRBJ1-3; the D is unclear. Per germline, CDR1 MGHRA and CDR2 YSYEKL. The CDR3 runs to 12 residues. V dropped 5 bases and J dropped 8 bases, with 10 bases sitting between them. For the CDR3, the DNA is TGCGCCAGCAGCTTCCCAGGAGACACCATATATTTT. The encoded protein is CASSFPGDTIYF.

This clonotype was counted ten times or more. DNA of the CDR3: TGTGCCAGCAGCTTGGAACGGTTCACAGATACGCAGTATTTT. Protein: CASSLERFTDTQYF. J is TRBJ2-3 and V is TRBV5-8; no reliable D call. The CDR3 runs 14 residues. Germline CDR1 is SGHTS and CDR2 is YDEGEE. V dropped 0 bases and J dropped 2 bases, with 7 bases sitting between them.

This clonotype was detected ten times or more. This chain connects TRBV5-1 to TRBJ2-3; TRBD2 aligns across 9 bases. The V and J ends lost 5 bases and 2 bases, in that order; junction bases with no gene match: 6. Germline V lookup: CDR1 SGHRS, CDR2 YFSETQ. The CDR3 spans 15 residues. The CDR3 spells CASRERGDNTDTQYF. In nucleotides, the CDR3 is TGCGCCAGCAGAGAGCGGGGGGACAACACAGATACGCAGTATTTT.

The chain couples TRBV10-3 to TRBJ2-7; D gene uncertain. V was pared by 6 bases and J by 9 bases, with 15 bases between. The germline CDR1 and CDR2 sequences are ENHRY and SYGVKD. The CDR3 covers 12 residues. CDR3 protein: CAISRKSRRQYV. The DNA for the CDR3 is TGTGCCATCAGCAGAAAGTCAAGGAGGCAGTACGTC.

This chain connects TRBV24-1 to TRBJ2-3; D assignment may be TRBD1 or TRBD2 (6 bases each). V shed 9 bases and J shed 0 bases, with 21 bases lying between them. Germline V gene lookup returns CDR1 KGHDR and CDR2 SFDVKD. CDR3 length: 17 amino acids. CDR3 amino acids: CATGGRGSGTSTDTQYF. CDR3 DNA sequence: TGTGCCACCGGGGGCAGGGGTTCGGGGACTAGCACAGATACGCAGTATTTT.

This clonotype was seen ten or more times. The rearrangement links TRBV6-1 to TRBJ2-7; tentatively, D is TRBD1 (6 bases). The germline CDR1 and CDR2 sequences are MNHNS and SASEGT. The V and J ends lost 6 bases and 6 bases respectively, with 12 bases between them. This CDR3 comprises 12 residues. CDR3 sequence reads: CASSAQTGEQYV. In DNA, the CDR3 is TGTGCCAGCAGCGCACAGACAGGCGAGCAGTACGTC.

At least ten counts were recorded for this clonotype. The chain links TRBV2 to TRBJ1-3; no clear D. CDR1 and CDR2 (germline): SNHLY, FYNNEI. V was shortened by 6 bases and J by 4 bases, with 10 bases between the two germline ends. CDR3 length: 13 amino acids. Written as DNA, the CDR3 is TGTGCCAGCAGGAGAGATTTAGGAAACACCATATATTTT. Protein: CASRRDLGNTIYF. The complete variable domain, with remaining parts taken from reference TRBV2 and TRBJ1-3, reads EPEVTQTPSHQVTQMGQEVILRCVPISNHLYFYWYRQILGQKVEFLVSFYNNEISEKSEIFDDQFSVERPDGSNFTLKIRSTKLEDSAMYFCASRRDLGNTIYFGEGSWLTVV.

This clonotype was detected many times. The CDR3 sequence is CASSLDGGGINEKLFF. The CDR3 DNA reads TGCGCCAGCAGCTTGGACGGCGGGGGGATTAATGAAAAACTGTTTTTT. The chain joins TRBV5-1 to TRBJ1-4; possibly TRBD1 for D (5 bases). Germline assignment: CDR1 SGHRS and CDR2 YFSETQ. The CDR3 contains 16 residues. Trimming took off 0 bases at V and 4 bases at J, with 13 bases between the two ends.

The chain recombines TRBV25-1 with TRBJ2-1; D might be TRBD1 (5 bases). This CDR3 comprises 14 residues. The V gene lost 4 bases and the J gene lost 8 bases, with 15 bases spanning the gap. Per germline, CDR1 MGHDK and CDR2 SYGVNS. The CDR3 DNA follows: TGTGCCAGCAGTGTGTGGCAGGGCGGAGATGAGCAGTTCTTC. Translated: CASSVWQGGDEQFF.

V and J are TRBV19 and TRBJ2-1, with 7 bases matching TRBD1. Germline CDR1 LNHDA, CDR2 SQIVND (reference sequence). CDR3 size: 14 residues. The V and J ends lost 3 bases and 6 bases, in that order; junction bases with no gene match: 5. CDR3: CASSMARGLNEQFF. The CDR3 DNA sequence: TGTGCCAGTAGTATGGCGAGGGGGCTCAATGAGCAGTTCTTC.

The chain recombines TRBV6-1 with TRBJ1-4, with TRBD1 matching over 7 bases. Unmatched junction bases numbered 9, after V lost 7 bases and J lost 7 bases. The CDR3 totals 14 residues. Germline CDR1 and CDR2: MNHNS and SASEGT. The CDR3 loop reads CASTQTGKGEKLFF. In DNA, the CDR3 is TGTGCCAGCACCCAGACAGGGAAAGGTGAAAAACTGTTTTTT.

This clonotype was observed a single time. V is TRBV10-3 and J is TRBJ2-1, with unresolved D. CDR1 ENHRY and CDR2 SYGVKD come from the germline V gene. The CDR3 is 12 amino acids. Trimming stripped 1 base from V and 12 bases from J, with 10 bases between. The CDR3 DNA reads TGTGCCATCAGTGAGTACACAGATACGCAGTTCTTC. Amino acid sequence: CAISEYTDTQFF.

V gene TRBV19 combines with J gene TRBJ2-1; 9 bases match TRBD1. The CDR3 sequence is 15 residues long. Germline CDR1 reads LNHDA; CDR2 reads SQIVND (reference sequence). V dropped 9 bases and J dropped 9; count of bases not matched to a gene: 15. The CDR3 DNA follows: TGTGCCAGCTCTCTTGACAGGGGGTTTGTAGGTGAGCAGTTCTTC. Translation gives CASSLDRGFVGEQFF. Full variable domain (rest looked up from reference TRBV19 and TRBJ2-1): DGGITQSPKYLFRKEGQNVTLSCEQNLNHDAMYWYRQDPGQGLRLIYYSQIVNDFQKGDIAEGYSVSREKKESFPLTVTSAQKNPTAFYLCASSLDRGFVGEQFFGPGTRLTVL.

V gene TRBV19 combines with J gene TRBJ2-3, with D perhaps matching TRBD1 (6 bases). With 4 bases removed from V and 6 bases from J, the gap between germline ends came to 11 bases. The length of the CDR3 is 13 residues. Looked up from germline, CDR1 is LNHDA and CDR2 is SQIVND (reference sequence). Here the CDR3 reads CASSKTDRDTQYF. CDR3 in DNA: TGTGCCAGTAGTAAAACAGACAGGGATACGCAGTATTTT.

This clonotype was seen repeatedly, ten times or more. The chain carries TRBV6-1 and TRBJ2-7; 9 bases agree with TRBD1. V lost 5 bases to trimming and J lost 3 bases; unmatched junction nucleotides: 5. Germline V lookup: CDR1 MNHNS, CDR2 SASEGT. This CDR3 comprises 14 residues. CDR3: CASSRDRAGYEQYV. The CDR3 nucleotides read TGTGCCAGCAGTCGGGACAGGGCGGGCTACGAGCAGTACGTC.

This clonotype was seen a few times. This chain links TRBV6-5 with TRBJ2-5, with 10 bases lining up with TRBD2. The J segment lost 2 bases and the V segment lost 2 bases, leaving 2 bases of the junction unmatched. The CDR3 length is 15 residues. The V gene's germline CDR1 is MNHEY and CDR2 SVGAGI. The CDR3 reads CASSYPTSGQETQYF. The CDR3 DNA sequence: TGTGCCAGCAGTTACCCGACTAGCGGGCAAGAGACCCAGTACTTC.

This clonotype was found once. A read error may be the cause here, since a much bigger clone is one base away. The chain is built from TRBV7-9 and TRBJ2-5; D gene unclear. Germline CDR1 and CDR2: SEHNR and FQNEAQ (reference sequence). The CDR3 sequence is 14 residues long. CDR3 sequence: CASSRWYKQGTQYF. The CDR3 nucleotides are TGTGCCAGCAGCCGATGGTACAAACAAGGGACCCAGTACTTC.

This clonotype was picked up many times. This chain links TRBV6-4 with TRBJ2-1; 14 bases map to TRBD2. Germline V gives CDR1 MRHNA, CDR2 SNTAGT. The CDR3 runs 16 residues. V lost 6 bases and J lost 4; bases outside the gene matches: 5. The CDR3 protein is CASRETSGGAYNEQFF. The CDR3 region has the DNA TGTGCCAGCAGAGAGACTAGCGGGGGGGCGTACAATGAGCAGTTCTTC.

A few counts support this clonotype. The rearrangement uses TRBV15 and TRBJ1-2; D is uncertain. The germline V gene encodes CDR1 LNHNV and CDR2 YYDKDF (reference sequence). The germline V and J ends were trimmed by 0 bases and 6 bases, with 8 bases remaining between them. There are 13 residues in the CDR3. The CDR3 is CATSRDRAHGYTF. The CDR3 bases are TGTGCCACCAGCAGAGATAGGGCTCATGGCTACACCTTC.

This clonotype appeared many times. The chain employs TRBV10-3 and TRBJ2-7; D might be TRBD1 or TRBD2, each matching 5 bases. The length of the CDR3 is 12 residues. The V gene's germline CDR1 is ENHRY and CDR2 SYGVKD. V was pared by 6 bases and J by 5 bases, with 11 bases between. Here the CDR3 reads CAIRQRGDEQYF. The CDR3 nucleotides read TGTGCCATCAGACAGAGGGGCGACGAGCAGTACTTC.

The sample holds many counts of this clonotype. The chain employs TRBV20-1 and TRBJ1-1; D not certain. Germline assignment: CDR1 DFQATT and CDR2 SNEGSKA (reference sequence). The CDR3 covers 13 residues. V shed 2 bases and J shed 0 bases, with 7 bases lying between them. The CDR3 region has the DNA TGCAGTGCTAGACGGCGGGTGAACACTGAAGCTTTCTTT. Its protein is CSARRRVNTEAFF.

This clonotype was recorded at least ten times. The gene calls are TRBV19 and TRBJ1-6, with D possibly matching TRBD1 (6 bases). This CDR3 contains 15 residues. The V gene lost 8 bases and the J gene lost 5 bases, with 16 bases spanning the gap. The germline CDR1 and CDR2 sequences are LNHDA and SQIVND (reference sequence). The chain's CDR3 is CASSDGGANNSPLHF. The DNA of the CDR3 is TGTGCCAGTTCCGATGGGGGCGCAAATAATTCACCCCTCCACTTT. Full variable domain (missing parts from reference TRBV19 and TRBJ1-6): DGGITQSPKYLFRKEGQNVTLSCEQNLNHDAMYWYRQDPGQGLRLIYYSQIVNDFQKGDIAEGYSVSREKKESFPLTVTSAQKNPTAFYLCASSDGGANNSPLHFGNGTRLTVT.